This T cell receptor beta chain stems from a study of blood T cell repertoires in COVID-19. Unmatched junction bases numbered 8, after V lost 3 bases and J lost 9 bases. Germline V gene data show CDR1 as MNHEY and CDR2 as SMNVEV (reference sequence). CDR3 length equals 15 residues. Methods used by the authors: Estimation of nucleated cell counts was performed using reference gene primer amplification. This table comes from immunoSEQ multiplex PCR, and its TCRdb copy is limited to in-frame clones, with some not included. The V and J calls and clone size are taken from that table; D and trimming were inferred from the DNA. The repertoire includes some 25,000 clones, 80% to 95% of them detected once, and around 2.1% sits in the top ten.

The TCR comes from a human donor in a cohort sampled during active COVID-19. The sample consisted of peripheral blood. The chain has TRBV27 and TRBJ2-1; TRBD2 matches 10 bases. CDR3 in DNA: TGTGCCAGCAGTTTCCGGACTAGCGGACACGCTGAGCAGTTCTTC. Its protein is CASSFRTSGHAEQFF.